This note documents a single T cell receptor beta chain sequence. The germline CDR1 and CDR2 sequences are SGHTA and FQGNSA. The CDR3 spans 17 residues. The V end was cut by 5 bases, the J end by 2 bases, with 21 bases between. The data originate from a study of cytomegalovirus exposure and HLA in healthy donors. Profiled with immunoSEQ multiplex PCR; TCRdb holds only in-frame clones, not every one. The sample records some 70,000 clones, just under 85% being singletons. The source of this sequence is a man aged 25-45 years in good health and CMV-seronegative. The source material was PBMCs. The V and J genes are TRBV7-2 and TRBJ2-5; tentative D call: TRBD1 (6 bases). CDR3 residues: CASSPGKGRGGQETQYF. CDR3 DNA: TGTGCCAGCAGCCCCGGAAAGGGACGAGGGGGTCAAGAGACCCAGTACTTC.